This T cell receptor (beta chain) was recorded in a study of T cell repertoires and HLA-DP antigens. In the study overall: In vitro CD4+ alloreactivity was against HeLa-presented HLA-DP. Overall study findings and caveats: Average cumulative frequency of previously undetected clones was roughly 35% against one allele and more than 50% against the other.

CDR1 and CDR2 (germline): MNHEY, SMNVEV (reference sequence). The CDR3 runs to 15 residues. Trimming cost V 5 bases and J 0 bases, with 8 bases left between them. This table comes from immunoSEQ multiplex PCR, and its TCRdb copy is limited to in-frame clones, with some not included. The top ten hold over 0.25% of the sample, which has about 110,000 clones, 80% to 95% seen once. The sample holds one count of this clone. Its antigen is undetermined. Sample: CD4+ T cells from PBMCs. The TCR originated in a woman between 18 and 29 years old in good health and CMV-seronegative. The chain couples TRBV27 to TRBJ2-6; perhaps TRBD2 as D (5 bases). CDR3 residues: CASSIGNSGANVLTF. The CDR3 DNA is TGTGCCAGCAGTATCGGGAACTCTGGGGCCAACGTCCTGACTTTC.